These 17 T cell receptor beta chains came from one sample sequenced in a study of cytomegalovirus exposure and HLA in healthy donors. 13 Jbeta primers and 60 Vbeta primers were used for the PCR. Clones were read by immunoSEQ multiplex PCR, and TCRdb kept only the in-frame ones, dropping some. The sample carries some 110,000 clones, roughly 76% recorded once. Sequenced sample: PBMCs. The receptor source for this set is a man in his fifties in good health and CMV-seropositive.

The CDR3: CASSTTGTGAYNEQFF. Written as DNA, the CDR3 is TGTGCCAGCAGTACGACCGGGACAGGGGCCTACAATGAGCAGTTCTTC. The J gene is TRBJ2-1, the V gene TRBV28; 10 nucleotides agree with TRBD1. In germline, CDR1 is MDHEN, CDR2 SYDVKM. There are 16 residues in the CDR3. J lost 2 bases, V lost 5 bases, and 6 bases had no gene match. The whole variable domain, filled in from reference TRBV28 and TRBJ2-1, reads DVKVTQSSRYLVKRTGEKVFLECVQDMDHENMFWYRQDPGLGLRLIYFSYDVKMKEKGDIPEGYSVSREKKERFSLILESASTNQTSMYLCASSTTGTGAYNEQFFGPGTRLTVL.

The sample holds a few counts of this clone. This chain uses TRBV25-1 with TRBJ2-2, with D possibly being TRBD2 (5 bases). Germline V gene data show CDR1 as MGHDK and CDR2 as SYGVNS. The CDR3 is 15 residues long. V was cut by 4 bases and J by 6 bases, with 15 bases left in between. In nucleotides, the CDR3 is TGTGCCAGCAGTGTGGGGAGACCGAGTTCCGGGGAGCTGTTTTTT. This translates into CASSVGRPSSGELFF. The variable domain in full, completed from reference TRBV25-1 and TRBJ2-2, reads EADIYQTPRYLVIGTGKKITLECSQTMGHDKMYWYQQDPGMELHLIHYSYGVNSTEKGDLSSESTVSRIRTEHFPLTLESARPSHTSQYLCASSVGRPSSGELFFGEGSRLTVL.

V usage is TRBV27 and J usage is TRBJ1-5, with 7 bases identical to TRBD1. The CDR3 is 15 amino acids. The V gene end was trimmed by 6 bases and the J gene end by 4 bases; junction bases not matched to a gene: 9. CDR1 MNHEY and CDR2 SMNVEV come from the germline V gene (reference sequence). The CDR3 DNA follows: TGTGCCAGCAGGCCCTGGACAGGTCTAAATCAGCCCCAGCATTTT. Encoded protein: CASRPWTGLNQPQHF.

The V gene is TRBV7-6, the J gene TRBJ2-7, with D possibly being TRBD1 (6 bases). Germline CDR1 SGHVS, CDR2 FNYEAQ. The CDR3 is 14 amino acids. V was pared by 5 bases and J by 6 bases, with 17 bases between. The CDR3 protein is CASSPLGIQGEQYF. DNA of the CDR3: TGTGCCAGCAGCCCCTTGGGTATACAGGGCGAGCAGTACTTC.

The chain uses TRBV5-1 and TRBJ2-2; 9 bases match TRBD1. Trimming cost V 4 bases and J 0 bases; bases outside gene matches: 4. Germline lookup yields CDR1 SGHRS and CDR2 YFSETQ. The CDR3 is 16 amino acids. CDR3 DNA sequence: TGCGCCAGCAGCAAGGACAGGGGCCCGAACACCGGGGAGCTGTTTTTT. Encoded protein: CASSKDRGPNTGELFF.

The chain has TRBV15 and TRBJ2-5; D gene uncertain. Germline V gene lookup returns CDR1 LNHNV and CDR2 YYDKDF (reference sequence). The CDR3 loop spans 15 amino acids. V was shortened by 1 base and J by 4 bases, with 13 bases between the two germline ends. This CDR3 is CATSRGGPFGETQYF. CDR3 DNA sequence: TGTGCCACCAGCAGAGGCGGCCCGTTCGGAGAGACCCAGTACTTC.

This chain uses TRBV7-2 with TRBJ1-1; D is undetermined. Trimming cost V 2 bases and J 7 bases, with 11 bases left between them. In germline, CDR1 is SGHTA, CDR2 FQGNSA. The CDR3 is 13 residues long. The CDR3 is CASSLLGEGEAFF. The CDR3 nucleotides read TGTGCCAGCAGCTTACTGGGAGAGGGTGAAGCTTTCTTT.

This clone was seen a few times. The chain combines TRBV9 with TRBJ2-5; 7 nucleotides agree with TRBD2. V trimming: 0 bases; J trimming: 2 bases; junction bases outside the gene matches: 1. CDR3 length equals 14 residues. Germline V gene data show CDR1 as SGDLS and CDR2 as YYNGEE. CDR3 coding DNA: TGTGCCAGCAGCGTAGGGGAGGGACAAGAGACCCAGTACTTC. The encoded protein is CASSVGEGQETQYF.

This chain joins TRBV25-1 and TRBJ1-4; the match to TRBD1 covers 8 bases. This CDR3 is 15 amino acids long. V lost 2 bases and J lost 3; bases outside the gene matches: 2. Germline V lookup: CDR1 MGHDK, CDR2 SYGVNS. CDR3 protein: CASSEPTGANEKLFF. CDR3 sequence (DNA): TGTGCCAGCAGTGAACCGACAGGGGCTAATGAAAAACTGTTTTTT.

The V and J genes are TRBV18 and TRBJ2-7; 7 nucleotides agree with TRBD2. With 5 bases clipped from V and 0 bases from J, the junction kept 7 bases outside the gene matches. CDR1 and CDR2 from the germline V gene are KGHSH and LQKENI. This CDR3 is 15 amino acids long. In DNA, the CDR3 is TGTGCCAGCTCAGGTGGGGGAGGGTCCTCCTACGAGCAGTACTTC. As protein: CASSGGGGSSYEQYF.

This clone was detected once. This chain links TRBV28 with TRBJ1-5; D is uncertain. V was shortened by 6 bases and J by 1 base, with 13 bases between the two germline ends. Germline V CDR1 and CDR2: MDHEN, SYDVKM. The CDR3 sequence is 15 residues long. The CDR3 DNA follows: TGTGCCAGCAGCCGCTTAGGGAGAAGCAATCAGCCCCAGCATTTT. This translates into CASSRLGRSNQPQHF.

The V and J genes are TRBV2 and TRBJ1-2, with no clear D. Germline assignment: CDR1 SNHLY and CDR2 FYNNEI. The CDR3 length is 13 residues. Trimming cost V 8 bases and J 7 bases, with 17 bases left between them. The CDR3 nucleotides read TGTGCCAGCCGAAGAGGGAGTGCGGGTGGCTACACCTTC. Its translation: CASRRGSAGGYTF.

The chain joins TRBV6-5 to TRBJ2-5; 10 bases are shared with TRBD2. V was pared by 4 bases and J by 0 bases, with 2 bases of the junction left unmatched. Germline loops: CDR1 MNHEY, CDR2 SVGAGI. The CDR3 runs to 15 residues. The CDR3 sequence is CASSSLAGDQETQYF. As DNA, the CDR3 is TGTGCCAGCAGTTCGCTAGCGGGGGACCAAGAGACCCAGTACTTC.

The chain recombines TRBV5-1 with TRBJ2-7, with D possibly being TRBD2 (5 bases). Germline V CDR1 and CDR2: SGHRS, YFSETQ. Trimming removed 0 bases from V and 2 bases from J, with 9 bases in between. The CDR3 has 14 residues. The DNA of the CDR3 is TGCGCCAGCAGCTTGGGTGACGGGACCTACGAGCAGTACTTC. It encodes CASSLGDGTYEQYF.

This chain uses TRBV6-5 with TRBJ1-4, with D maybe TRBD1 (5 bases). V lost 6 bases to trimming and J lost 0 bases, with 11 bases between them. The germline gives CDR1 MNHEY, CDR2 SVGAGI. The CDR3 extends over 15 amino acids. The CDR3 DNA reads as TGTGCCAGCAGAGAAAAGACAGCAACTAATGAAAAACTGTTTTTT. It encodes CASREKTATNEKLFF.

Notes on this clone: The sample carries other DNA sequences with the same CDR3. The chain combines TRBV5-6 with TRBJ2-7, with TRBD1 as a possible D gene (6 bases). This CDR3 has 13 amino acids. V was shortened by 4 bases and J by 1 base, with 9 bases between the two germline ends. Per germline, CDR1 SGHDT and CDR2 YYEEEE. The CDR3 reads CASSPDRSYEQYF. The CDR3 nucleotides read TGTGCCAGCAGCCCCGACAGGTCCTACGAGCAGTACTTC.

The chain is built from TRBV5-6 and TRBJ2-5; possible D gene TRBD1, 6 bases. The DNA end is more similar to TRBJ2-7, so the J call may be wrong. This CDR3 spans 13 amino acids. Germline CDR1 reads SGHDT; CDR2 reads YYEEEE. CDR3 sequence reads: CASSLGGPHEQYF. In DNA, the CDR3 is TGTGCCAGCAGCTTGGGGGGGCCCCACGAGCAGTACTTC.